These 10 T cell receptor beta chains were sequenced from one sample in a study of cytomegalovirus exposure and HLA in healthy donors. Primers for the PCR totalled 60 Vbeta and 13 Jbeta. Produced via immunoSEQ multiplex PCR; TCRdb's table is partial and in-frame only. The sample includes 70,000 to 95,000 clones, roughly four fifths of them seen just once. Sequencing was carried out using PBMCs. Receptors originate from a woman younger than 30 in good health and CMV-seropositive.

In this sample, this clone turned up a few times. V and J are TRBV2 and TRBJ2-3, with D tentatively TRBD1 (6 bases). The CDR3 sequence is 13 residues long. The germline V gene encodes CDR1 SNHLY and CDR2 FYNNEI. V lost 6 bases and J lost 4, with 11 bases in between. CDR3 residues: CASRPGQSDTQYF. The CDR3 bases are TGTGCCAGCAGACCTGGACAGTCAGATACGCAGTATTTT.

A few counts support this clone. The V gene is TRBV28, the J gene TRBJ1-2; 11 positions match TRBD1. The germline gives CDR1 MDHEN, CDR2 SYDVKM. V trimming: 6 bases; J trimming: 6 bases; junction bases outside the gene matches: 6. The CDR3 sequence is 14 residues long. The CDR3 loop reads CASRTDRGLDGYTF. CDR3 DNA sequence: TGTGCCAGCAGGACGGACAGGGGGCTAGATGGCTACACCTTC.

The CDR3, as DNA: TGTGCCTGGAGTTTGCTGACCAGGAATTCACCCCTCCACTTT. Protein sequence: CAWSLLTRNSPLHF. The V and J genes are TRBV30 and TRBJ1-6; D is uncertain. Trimming left V 2 bases short and J 7 bases short, with 12 bases between. Looked up from germline, CDR1 is GTSNPN and CDR2 is SVGIG (reference sequence). The CDR3 length is 14 residues.

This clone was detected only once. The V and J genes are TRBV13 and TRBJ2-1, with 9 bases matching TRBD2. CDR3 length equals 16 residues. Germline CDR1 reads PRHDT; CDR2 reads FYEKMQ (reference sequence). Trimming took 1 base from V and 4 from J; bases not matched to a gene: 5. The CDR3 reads CASSLEDSGGYNEQFF. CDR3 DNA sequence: TGTGCCAGCAGCTTAGAGGATAGCGGGGGATACAATGAGCAGTTCTTC.

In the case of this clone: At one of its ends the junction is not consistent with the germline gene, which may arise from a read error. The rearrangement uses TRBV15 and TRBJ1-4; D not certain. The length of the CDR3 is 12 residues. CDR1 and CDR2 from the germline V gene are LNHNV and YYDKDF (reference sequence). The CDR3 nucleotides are TGTGCCACCAGCAGAGATTCTAATTTCTTAAGCTTT. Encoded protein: CATSRDSNFLSF.

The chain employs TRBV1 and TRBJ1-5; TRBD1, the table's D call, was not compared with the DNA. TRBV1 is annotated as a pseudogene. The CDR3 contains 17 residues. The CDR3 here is CTSSPGQEKTSNQPQHF. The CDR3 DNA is TGCACCAGCAGCCCGGGACAGGAAAAAACTAGCAATCAGCCCCAGCATTTT.

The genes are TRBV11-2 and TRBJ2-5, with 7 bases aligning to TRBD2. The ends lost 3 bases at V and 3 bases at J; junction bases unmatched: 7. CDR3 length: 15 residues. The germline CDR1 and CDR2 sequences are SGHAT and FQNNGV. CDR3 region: CASSLGGTGKETQYF. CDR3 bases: TGTGCCAGCAGCTTGGGGGGGACGGGAAAAGAGACCCAGTACTTC.

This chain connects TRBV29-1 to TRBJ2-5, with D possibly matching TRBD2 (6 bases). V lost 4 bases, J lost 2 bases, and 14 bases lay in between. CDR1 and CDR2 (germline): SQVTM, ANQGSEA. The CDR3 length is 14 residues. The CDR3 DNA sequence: TGCAGCGTTGCCGGGAGAAACTTTCAAGAGACCCAGTACTTC. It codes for CSVAGRNFQETQYF.

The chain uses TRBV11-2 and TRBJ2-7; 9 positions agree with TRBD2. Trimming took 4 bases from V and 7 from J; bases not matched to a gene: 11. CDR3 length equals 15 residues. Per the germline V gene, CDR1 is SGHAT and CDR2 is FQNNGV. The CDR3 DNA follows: TGTGCCAGCAGCTCGGGCGGGGGGGAGTATCGGGAGCAGTACTTC. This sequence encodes CASSSGGGEYREQYF.

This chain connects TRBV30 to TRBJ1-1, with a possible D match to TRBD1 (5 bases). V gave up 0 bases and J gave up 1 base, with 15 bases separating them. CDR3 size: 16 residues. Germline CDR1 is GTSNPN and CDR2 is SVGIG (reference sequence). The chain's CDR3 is CAWSVLAGRGNTEAFF. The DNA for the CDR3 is TGTGCCTGGAGTGTATTGGCAGGGAGGGGGAACACTGAAGCTTTCTTT. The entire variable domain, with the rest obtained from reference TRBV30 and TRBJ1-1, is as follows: SQTIHQWPATLVQPVGSPLSLECTVEGTSNPNLYWYRQAAGRGLQLLFYSVGIGQISSEVPQNLSASRPQDRQFILSSKKLLLSDSGFYLCAWSVLAGRGNTEAFFGQGTRLTVV.